Each of the 5 T cell receptor beta chains below was sequenced from the same sample in a study of shared clonotypes between healthy human individuals. Clones were sequenced by immunoSEQ multiplex PCR, and TCRdb holds only the in-frame ones, with some missing. Here the sample spans about 460,000 clones, about 74% being singletons. The sequenced material came from PBMCs. The receptors come from a woman aged 40-49 years in good health. Some clones in this sample may be carry-over from other donors' samples.

This clone appeared a single time. The rearrangement links TRBV5-4 to TRBJ2-5, with 15 nucleotides matching TRBD2. This CDR3 has 15 residues. V gave up 3 bases and J gave up 5 bases; unmatched junction bases: 2. Germline loops: CDR1 SGHNT, CDR2 YYREEE (reference sequence). CDR3 nucleotide sequence: TGTGCCAGCAGCTCAGGACTAGCGGGAGGGGAGACCCAGTACTTC. Its translation is CASSSGLAGGETQYF.

This chain uses TRBV30 with TRBJ2-5; 9 positions match TRBD2. With 0 bases clipped from V and 10 bases from J, the junction kept 6 bases outside the gene matches. The CDR3 has 13 residues. CDR1 is GTSNPN, CDR2 SVGIG, per germline (reference sequence). The CDR3 coding sequence is TGTGCCTGGAGTGTGGCTCTAGCGGGACTCCAGTACTTC. Its protein is CAWSVALAGLQYF.

About this clone: A read error likely explains this, since a far larger clone differs by one base. The rearrangement joins TRBV6-4 to TRBJ1-5; no reliable D call. Germline-derived CDR1 and CDR2 are MRHNA and SNTAGT. There are 13 residues in the CDR3. CDR3 coding DNA: TGTGCCAGCAGTTTAGAGGGATCTCAGCCCCAGCATTTC. It translates to CASSLEGSQPQHF.

This chain joins TRBV28 and TRBJ1-3; D gene ambiguous. V lost 6 bases and J lost 0, with 9 bases in between. Germline values: CDR1 MDHEN, CDR2 SYDVKM. The CDR3 consists of 14 residues. The CDR3 protein is CASRPATSGNTIYF. DNA for the CDR3: TGTGCCAGCAGGCCGGCCACCTCTGGAAACACCATATATTTT.

This sequence joins TRBV11-3 and TRBJ2-3; 8 bases agree with TRBD1. The trim removed 1 base at V and 6 bases at J, leaving 3 bases unmatched. The CDR3 is 14 amino acids. Looked up from germline, CDR1 is SGHNT and CDR2 is YENEEA. The CDR3 is CASSLGHRGDTQYF. The DNA of the CDR3 is TGTGCCAGCAGCTTAGGGCACAGGGGGGATACGCAGTATTTT.